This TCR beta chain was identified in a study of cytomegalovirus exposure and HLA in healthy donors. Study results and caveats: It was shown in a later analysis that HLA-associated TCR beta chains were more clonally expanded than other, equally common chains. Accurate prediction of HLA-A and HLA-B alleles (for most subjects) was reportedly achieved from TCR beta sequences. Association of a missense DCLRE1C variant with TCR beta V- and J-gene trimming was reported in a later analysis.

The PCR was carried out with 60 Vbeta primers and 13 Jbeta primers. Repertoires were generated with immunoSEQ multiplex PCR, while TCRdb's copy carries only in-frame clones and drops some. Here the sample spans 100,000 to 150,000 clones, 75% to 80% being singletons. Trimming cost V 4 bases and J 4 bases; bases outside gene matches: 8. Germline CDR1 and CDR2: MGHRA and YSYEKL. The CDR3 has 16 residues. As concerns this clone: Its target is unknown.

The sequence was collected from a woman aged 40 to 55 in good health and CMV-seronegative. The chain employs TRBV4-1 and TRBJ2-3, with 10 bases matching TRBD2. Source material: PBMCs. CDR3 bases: TGCGCCAGCAGCCTTTCTAGCGGGAGTGTCGCAGATACGCAGTATTTT. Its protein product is CASSLSSGSVADTQYF.